Each of the 13 T cell receptor beta chains below was sequenced from the same sample in a study of long-term antiretroviral therapy in people with HIV. Researchers report immunoSEQ v3.0 was run at survey level. Sequencing used immunoSEQ multiplex PCR; TCRdb keeps in-frame clones, though not all of them. The sample records roughly 45,000 clones, about 81% being singletons. This sample comprised unsorted PBMCs, obtained 0.8 years after starting antiretroviral therapy. These receptor sequences come from a woman in her late teens or twenties with HIV.

The rearrangement uses TRBV7-2 and TRBJ1-5; 7 nucleotides match TRBD1. Trimming at V came to 2 bases and at J to 3 bases, leaving 4 bases not matched to a gene. CDR3 length: 15 residues. The germline V gene has CDR1 SGHTA and CDR2 FQGNSA. The CDR3 nucleotides are TGTGCCAGCAGCTTAATCACAGGGGTCAATCAGCCCCAGCATTTT. Its translation is CASSLITGVNQPQHF. Full variable domain (rest looked up from reference TRBV7-2 and TRBJ1-5): GAGVSQSPSNKVTEKGKDVELRCDPISGHTALYWYRQSLGQGLEFLIYFQGNSAPDKSGLPSDRFSAERTGGSVSTLTIQRTQQEDSAVYLCASSLITGVNQPQHFGDGTRLSIL.

V is TRBV27 and J is TRBJ2-7; D call uncertain. The V gene lost 3 bases and the J gene lost 0 bases, with 9 bases spanning the gap. The CDR3 covers 14 residues. Germline CDR1 reads MNHEY; CDR2 reads SMNVEV (reference sequence). CDR3 coding DNA: TGTGCCAGCAGTTTTGGACCCTCCTCCTACGAGCAGTACTTC. Amino acid sequence: CASSFGPSSYEQYF.

This clone was observed a handful of times. The genes are TRBV27 and TRBJ2-7, with D maybe TRBD1 (6 bases). This CDR3 is 14 amino acids long. Germline V gene sequence: CDR1 MNHEY, CDR2 SMNVEV (reference sequence). The V and J ends lost 7 bases and 4 bases respectively, with 17 bases between them. The CDR3: CASNSRGPTYEQYF. CDR3 sequence (DNA): TGTGCCAGCAACTCCAGGGGCCCGACTTACGAGCAGTACTTC.

This chain joins TRBV7-2 and TRBJ1-1, with TRBD1 as a possible D gene (5 bases). The V gene lost 2 bases and the J gene lost 8 bases, with 12 bases spanning the gap. This CDR3 has 13 amino acids. Per the germline V gene, CDR1 is SGHTA and CDR2 is FQGNSA. The CDR3 is CASSLRGGREAFF. The CDR3 bases are TGTGCCAGCAGCTTACGGGGGGGGAGAGAAGCTTTCTTT.

The CDR3: CASSDDSPYGYTF. The CDR3 coding sequence is TGTGCCAGCAGTGACGACAGTCCCTATGGCTACACCTTC. V and J are TRBV6-5 and TRBJ1-2, with a possible D match to TRBD1 (5 bases). In germline, CDR1 is MNHEY, CDR2 SVGAGI. The CDR3 extends over 13 amino acids. The V end was cut by 5 bases, the J end by 4 bases, with 11 bases between.

The chain combines TRBV5-1 with TRBJ2-7; 9 positions match TRBD2. CDR1 and CDR2 (germline): SGHRS, YFSETQ. V shed 4 bases, J shed 6 bases, and the junction held 5 bases outside the gene matches. The CDR3 contains 13 residues. This chain's CDR3 is CASSPIAGAEQYF. In nucleotides, the CDR3 is TGCGCCAGCAGCCCGATAGCGGGAGCCGAGCAGTACTTC.

This chain joins TRBV19 and TRBJ2-1, with D hard to call. This CDR3 region has 14 residues. The germline gives CDR1 LNHDA, CDR2 SQIVND (reference sequence). The V and J ends lost 3 bases and 5 bases respectively, with 11 bases between them. The CDR3 here is CASSIALSNNEQFF. The CDR3 region has the DNA TGTGCCAGTAGTATTGCTCTATCCAACAATGAGCAGTTCTTC.

This clone has a handful of counts. This chain joins TRBV9 and TRBJ1-4; the D is unclear. This CDR3 comprises 13 residues. Germline V gives CDR1 SGDLS, CDR2 YYNGEE. V lost 2 bases to trimming and J lost 8 bases, with 10 bases between them. The CDR3 loop reads CASSVGSGEKLFF. CDR3 DNA sequence: TGTGCCAGCAGCGTGGGCAGTGGGGAAAAACTGTTTTTT.

The chain is built from TRBV5-1 and TRBJ2-3, with a possible D match to TRBD1 (6 bases). The CDR3 totals 14 residues. V lost 4 bases, J lost 0 bases, and 9 bases lay in between. Germline V lookup: CDR1 SGHRS, CDR2 YFSETQ. CDR3 nucleotide sequence: TGCGCCAGCAGCACCGGGACAAGCACAGATACGCAGTATTTT. Protein product: CASSTGTSTDTQYF.

J is TRBJ2-3 and V is TRBV11-1; a possible D gene is TRBD1 (6 bases). This CDR3 spans 16 amino acids. Germline loops: CDR1 SGHAT, CDR2 FQDESV (reference sequence). The V and J ends lost 1 base and 2 bases respectively, with 13 bases between them. CDR3 loop: CASSLGDRQATDTQYF. In nucleotides, the CDR3 is TGTGCCAGCAGCTTAGGAGACAGGCAGGCCACAGATACGCAGTATTTT.

This rearrangement joins TRBV28 to TRBJ2-1; the D gene is possibly TRBD2 (6 bases). V was clipped by 7 bases and J by 5 bases, with 18 bases between them. Germline V gene lookup returns CDR1 MDHEN and CDR2 SYDVKM. The CDR3 contains 15 residues. This chain's CDR3 is CASNQPGTPHNEQFF. The CDR3 DNA sequence: TGTGCCAGCAACCAGCCCGGGACTCCCCACAATGAGCAGTTCTTC.

The rearrangement links TRBV5-6 to TRBJ2-6; D remains ambiguous. The ends were cut back, 0 bases at V and 0 bases at J, with 7 bases in the middle. The CDR3 runs to 16 residues. CDR1 is SGHDT and CDR2 is YYEEEE in the germline V gene. CDR3 in DNA: TGTGCCAGCAGCTTGGGACCGGGCTCTGGGGCCAACGTCCTGACTTTC. Amino acids: CASSLGPGSGANVLTF.

The gene calls are TRBV12-5 and TRBJ1-1; no definite D call. V shed 2 bases and J shed 8 bases, with 12 bases lying between them. CDR1 is LGHNT and CDR2 is FRNRAP in the germline V gene. The CDR3 has 13 amino acids. DNA of the CDR3: TGTGCTAGTGGTTTGAACATGGGCACAGAAGCTTTCTTT. This gives the protein CASGLNMGTEAFF.